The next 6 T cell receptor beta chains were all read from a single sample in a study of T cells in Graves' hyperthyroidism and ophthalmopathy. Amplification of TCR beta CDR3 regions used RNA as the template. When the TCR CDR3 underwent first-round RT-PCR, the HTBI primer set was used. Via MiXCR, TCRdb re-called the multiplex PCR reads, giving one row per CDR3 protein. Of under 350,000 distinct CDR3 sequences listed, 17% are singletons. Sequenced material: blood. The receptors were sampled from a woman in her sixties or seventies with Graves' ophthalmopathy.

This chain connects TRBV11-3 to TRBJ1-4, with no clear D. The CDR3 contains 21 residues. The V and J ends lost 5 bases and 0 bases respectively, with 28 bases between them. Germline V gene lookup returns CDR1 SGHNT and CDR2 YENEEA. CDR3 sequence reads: CASSPQPPDMAGPPTNEKLFF. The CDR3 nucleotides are TGTGCCAGCAGCCCCCAACCGCCAGATATGGCAGGCCCACCAACTAATGAAAAACTGTTTTTT.

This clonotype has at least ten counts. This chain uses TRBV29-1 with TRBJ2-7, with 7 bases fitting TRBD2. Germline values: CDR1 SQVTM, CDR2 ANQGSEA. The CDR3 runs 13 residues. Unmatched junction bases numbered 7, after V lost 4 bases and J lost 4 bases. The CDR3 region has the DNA TGCAGCGTTGTCGGCGGGAGTGTGTACGAGCAGTACTTC. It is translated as CSVVGGSVYEQYF.

CDR3 sequence reads: CATSIAGDGYTF. The CDR3 DNA follows: TGTGCCACCAGCATCGCGGGGGATGGCTACACCTTC. The rearrangement joins TRBV15 to TRBJ1-2, with TRBD1 as a possible D gene (5 bases). The CDR3 totals 12 residues. Deletions cut 4 bases from V and 6 bases from J, with 9 bases between. Germline CDR1 is LNHNV and CDR2 is YYDKDF (reference sequence).

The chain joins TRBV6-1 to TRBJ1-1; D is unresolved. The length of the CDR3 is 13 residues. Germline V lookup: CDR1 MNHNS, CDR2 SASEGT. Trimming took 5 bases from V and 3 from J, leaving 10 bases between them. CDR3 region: CASSKQTYTEAFF. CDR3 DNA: TGTGCCAGCAGTAAACAGACGTACACTGAAGCTTTCTTT.

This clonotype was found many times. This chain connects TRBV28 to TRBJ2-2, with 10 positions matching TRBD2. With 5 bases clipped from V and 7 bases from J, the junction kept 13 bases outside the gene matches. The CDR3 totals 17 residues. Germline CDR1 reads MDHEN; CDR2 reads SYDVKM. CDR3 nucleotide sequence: TGTGCCAGCAGTCCCCTCCTAGCGGGAGATTATAACGGGGAGCTGTTTTTT. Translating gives CASSPLLAGDYNGELFF. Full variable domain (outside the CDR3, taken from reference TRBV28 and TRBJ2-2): DVKVTQSSRYLVKRTGEKVFLECVQDMDHENMFWYRQDPGLGLRLIYFSYDVKMKEKGDIPEGYSVSREKKERFSLILESASTNQTSMYLCASSPLLAGDYNGELFFGEGSRLTVL.

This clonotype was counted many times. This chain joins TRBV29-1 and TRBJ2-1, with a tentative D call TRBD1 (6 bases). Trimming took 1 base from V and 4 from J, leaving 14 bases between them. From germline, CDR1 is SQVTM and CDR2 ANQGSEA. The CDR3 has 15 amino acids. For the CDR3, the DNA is TGCAGCGTTGAAGCCGAGTACAGGGTTTACAATGAGCAGTTCTTC. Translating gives CSVEAEYRVYNEQFF.